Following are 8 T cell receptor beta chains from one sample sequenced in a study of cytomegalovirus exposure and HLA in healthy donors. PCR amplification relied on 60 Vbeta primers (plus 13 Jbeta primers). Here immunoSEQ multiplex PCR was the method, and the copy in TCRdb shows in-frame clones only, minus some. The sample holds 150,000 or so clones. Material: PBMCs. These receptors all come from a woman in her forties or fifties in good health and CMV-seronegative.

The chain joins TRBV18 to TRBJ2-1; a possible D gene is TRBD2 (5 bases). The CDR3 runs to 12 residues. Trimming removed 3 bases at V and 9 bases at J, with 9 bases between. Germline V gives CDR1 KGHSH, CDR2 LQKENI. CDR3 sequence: CASSPGDFEQFF. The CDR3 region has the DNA TGTGCCAGCTCACCGGGAGACTTTGAGCAGTTCTTC.

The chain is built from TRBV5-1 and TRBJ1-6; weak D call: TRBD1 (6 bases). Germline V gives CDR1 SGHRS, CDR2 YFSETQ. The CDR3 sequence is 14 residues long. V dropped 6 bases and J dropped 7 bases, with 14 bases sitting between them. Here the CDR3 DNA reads TGCGCCAGCACCTACGGGACAACCAATTCACCCCTCCACTTT. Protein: CASTYGTTNSPLHF.

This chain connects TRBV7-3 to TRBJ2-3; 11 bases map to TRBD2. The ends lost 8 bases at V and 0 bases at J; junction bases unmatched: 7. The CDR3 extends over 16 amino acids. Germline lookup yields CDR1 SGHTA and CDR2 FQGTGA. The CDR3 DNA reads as TGTGCCAGCGGCAATAGCGGGGGGGGAAGCACAGATACGCAGTATTTT. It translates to CASGNSGGGSTDTQYF.

CDR3 in amino acids: CASSQGQWNTEAFF. CDR3 bases: TGCGCCAGCAGCCAAGGACAGTGGAACACTGAAGCTTTCTTT. The rearrangement uses TRBV4-1 and TRBJ1-1, with a tentative D call TRBD1 (5 bases). V lost 1 base and J 1 base, leaving 7 bases between the germline ends. This CDR3 spans 14 amino acids. CDR1 is MGHRA and CDR2 is YSYEKL in the germline V gene.

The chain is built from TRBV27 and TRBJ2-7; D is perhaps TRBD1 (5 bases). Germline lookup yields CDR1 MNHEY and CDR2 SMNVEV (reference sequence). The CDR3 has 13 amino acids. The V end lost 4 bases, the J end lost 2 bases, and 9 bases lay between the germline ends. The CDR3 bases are TGTGCCAGCAGTTGGGGCACCCCCTACGAGCAGTACTTC. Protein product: CASSWGTPYEQYF.

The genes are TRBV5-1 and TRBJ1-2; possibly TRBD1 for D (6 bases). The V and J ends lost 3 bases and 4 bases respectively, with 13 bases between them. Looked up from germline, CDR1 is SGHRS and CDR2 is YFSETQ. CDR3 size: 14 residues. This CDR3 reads CASSSNTGIYGYTF. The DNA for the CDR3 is TGCGCCAGCAGCTCCAATACAGGGATCTATGGCTACACCTTC.

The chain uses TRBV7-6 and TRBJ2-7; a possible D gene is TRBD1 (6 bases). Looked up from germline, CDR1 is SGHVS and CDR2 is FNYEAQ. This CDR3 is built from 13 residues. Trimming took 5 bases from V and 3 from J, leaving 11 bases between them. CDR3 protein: CASSVYRDYEQYF. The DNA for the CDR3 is TGTGCCAGCAGCGTATACAGGGACTACGAGCAGTACTTC.

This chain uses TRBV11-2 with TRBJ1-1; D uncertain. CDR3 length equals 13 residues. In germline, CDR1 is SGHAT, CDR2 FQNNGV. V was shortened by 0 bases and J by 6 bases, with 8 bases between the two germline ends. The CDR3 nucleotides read TGTGCCAGCAGCTTAGAGCCGGGGTCTGAAGCTTTCTTT. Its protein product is CASSLEPGSEAFF.